The rows below give T cell receptor beta chains drawn from one sample of a study of cytomegalovirus exposure and HLA in healthy donors. Using immunoSEQ multiplex PCR, the repertoire was profiled, and TCRdb retains in-frame clones only, with some absent. The sample holds more than 80,000 clones, around 96% seen once. Sequenced input: PBMCs. The receptors stem from a woman aged 18 to 35 in good health and CMV-seronegative. CDR3s include the opening cysteine and the closing phenylalanine or tryptophan. The D gene is left open where the match is weak. A row's size may be missing; if present it is once, few, many or a size class.

CDR3 length: 14
V gene: TRBV30
J gene: TRBJ1-5
clone size: -
D gene: TRBD1
CDR3 protein: CAWSKGQDYQPQHF
CDR3 DNA: TGTGCCTGGAGCAAGGGACAGGACTATCAGCCCCAGCATTTT

CDR3 length: 12
V gene: TRBV19
J gene: TRBJ1-2
clone size: once
D gene: -
CDR3 protein: CASSGEGYGYTF
CDR3 DNA: TGTGCCAGTAGTGGCGAGGGCTATGGCTACACCTTC

CDR3 length: 13
V gene: TRBV2
J gene: TRBJ2-5
clone size: -
D gene: -
CDR3 protein: CASSRGGQETQYF
CDR3 DNA: TGTGCCAGCTCGAGGGGGGGGCAGGAGACCCAGTACTTC

CDR3 length: 16
V gene: TRBV19
J gene: TRBJ2-3
clone size: -
D gene: TRBD1
CDR3 protein: CASSIGGTGGTDTQYF
CDR3 DNA: TGTGCCAGTAGTATCGGAGGGACAGGGGGCACAGATACGCAGTATTTT

CDR3 length: 15
V gene: TRBV19
J gene: TRBJ2-7
clone size: -
D gene: TRBD2
CDR3 protein: CASSLASGNLDEQYF
CDR3 DNA: TGTGCCAGTAGTTTGGCTAGCGGGAACCTCGACGAGCAGTACTTC

CDR3 length: 14
V gene: TRBV7-2
J gene: TRBJ2-2
clone size: -
D gene: -
CDR3 protein: CASSADIASGELFF
CDR3 DNA: TGTGCCAGCAGCGCCGATATAGCATCTGGGGAGCTGTTTTTT

CDR3 length: 17
V gene: TRBV5-1
J gene: TRBJ2-2
clone size: -
D gene: TRBD2
CDR3 protein: CASSVSIGTSGTGELFF
CDR3 DNA: TGCGCCAGCAGCGTGAGCATCGGGACTAGCGGCACCGGGGAGCTGTTTTTT

CDR3 length: 11
V gene: TRBV20-1
J gene: TRBJ2-2
clone size: -
D gene: -
CDR3 protein: CSAPNTGELFF
CDR3 DNA: TGCAGTGCCCCTAACACCGGGGAGCTGTTTTTT

CDR3 length: 15
V gene: TRBV7-9
J gene: TRBJ2-1
clone size: -
D gene: -
CDR3 protein: CASSLGAGNWNEQFF
CDR3 DNA: TGTGCCAGCAGCTTAGGGGCGGGTAATTGGAATGAGCAGTTCTTC

CDR3 length: 13
V gene: TRBV6-5
J gene: TRBJ2-7
clone size: -
D gene: TRBD2
CDR3 protein: CASTGLAGGEQYF
CDR3 DNA: TGTGCCAGCACCGGACTAGCGGGAGGCGAGCAGTACTTC

CDR3 length: 14
V gene: TRBV9
J gene: TRBJ2-1
clone size: -
D gene: -
CDR3 protein: CASSVGTTYNEQFF
CDR3 DNA: TGTGCCAGCAGCGTAGGGACAACTTACAATGAGCAGTTCTTC

CDR3 length: 13
V gene: TRBV6-5
J gene: TRBJ1-4
clone size: -
D gene: TRBD1
CDR3 protein: CASSNRGNEKLFF
CDR3 DNA: TGTGCCAGCAGTAACAGGGGTAATGAAAAACTGTTTTTT

CDR3 length: 13
V gene: TRBV6-1
J gene: TRBJ1-4
clone size: -
D gene: TRBD1
CDR3 protein: CASRGQGLEKLFF
CDR3 DNA: TGTGCCAGCAGGGGACAGGGCCTTGAAAAACTGTTTTTT

CDR3 length: 16
V gene: TRBV2
J gene: TRBJ2-1
clone size: -
D gene: -
CDR3 protein: CASPGLHGYIYNEQFF
CDR3 DNA: TGTGCCAGCCCTGGACTCCATGGATATATTTACAATGAGCAGTTCTTC

CDR3 length: 17
V gene: TRBV14
J gene: TRBJ2-2
clone size: -
D gene: TRBD2
CDR3 protein: CASSQFGAGGWTGELFF
CDR3 DNA: TGTGCCAGCAGCCAATTCGGGGCGGGAGGATGGACCGGGGAGCTGTTTTTT

CDR3 length: 15
V gene: TRBV30
J gene: TRBJ2-7
clone size: once
D gene: TRBD1
CDR3 protein: CAWSVGTGGIGEQYF
CDR3 DNA: TGTGCCTGGAGTGTTGGGACAGGTGGGATAGGGGAGCAGTACTTC

CDR3 length: 15
V gene: TRBV15
J gene: TRBJ1-2
clone size: -
D gene: -
CDR3 protein: CATSRDTQGNYGYTF
CDR3 DNA: TGTGCCACCAGCAGAGATACTCAGGGAAACTATGGCTACACCTTC

CDR3 length: 14
V gene: TRBV6-5
J gene: TRBJ2-3
clone size: -
D gene: TRBD2
CDR3 protein: CATRLAVSTDTQYF
CDR3 DNA: TGTGCCACCCGACTAGCGGTGAGCACAGATACGCAGTATTTT

CDR3 length: 14
V gene: TRBV2
J gene: TRBJ2-7
clone size: -
D gene: TRBD2
CDR3 protein: CASSEGLAGGPQYF
CDR3 DNA: TGTGCCAGCAGTGAAGGACTAGCGGGAGGGCCGCAGTACTTC

CDR3 length: 16
V gene: TRBV6-1
J gene: TRBJ2-7
clone size: -
D gene: TRBD2
CDR3 protein: CASSDPWGGSSYEQYF
CDR3 DNA: TGTGCCAGCAGTGATCCCTGGGGCGGGAGCTCCTACGAGCAGTACTTC

CDR3 length: 17
V gene: TRBV11-2
J gene: TRBJ2-1
clone size: -
D gene: TRBD2
CDR3 protein: CASSLDFGASGSGEQFF
CDR3 DNA: TGTGCCAGCAGCTTAGATTTTGGGGCTAGCGGGTCCGGTGAGCAGTTCTTC

CDR3 length: 12
V gene: TRBV7-8
J gene: TRBJ1-6
clone size: once
D gene: TRBD1
CDR3 protein: CASSFPTGGLHF
CDR3 DNA: TGTGCCAGCAGCTTCCCGACAGGGGGCCTCCACTTT

CDR3 length: 13
V gene: TRBV7-9
J gene: TRBJ1-2
clone size: once
D gene: -
CDR3 protein: CASSFYGDYGYTF
CDR3 DNA: TGTGCCAGCAGCTTCTACGGGGACTATGGCTACACCTTC

CDR3 length: 14
V gene: TRBV5-4
J gene: TRBJ1-2
clone size: once
D gene: TRBD1
CDR3 protein: CASSLEGGQGVSAF
CDR3 DNA: TGTGCCAGCAGCTTGGAGGGGGGACAGGGGGTGAGCGCCTTC

CDR3 length: 12
V gene: TRBV2
J gene: TRBJ2-7
clone size: -
D gene: -
CDR3 protein: CASSERPTEQYF
CDR3 DNA: TGTGCCAGCAGTGAACGGCCGACAGAGCAGTACTTC

CDR3 length: 15
V gene: TRBV5-8
J gene: TRBJ1-2
clone size: -
D gene: -
CDR3 protein: CASSLSPEDNYGYTF
CDR3 DNA: TGTGCCAGCAGCTTGTCCCCGGAGGATAACTATGGCTACACCTTC

CDR3 length: 15
V gene: TRBV5-1
J gene: TRBJ1-1
clone size: -
D gene: -
CDR3 protein: CASSLWAGMNTEAFF
CDR3 DNA: TGCGCCAGCAGTCTGTGGGCGGGCATGAACACTGAAGCTTTCTTT

CDR3 length: 15
V gene: TRBV11-2
J gene: TRBJ2-1
clone size: -
D gene: TRBD2
CDR3 protein: CASSPRLAGAREQFF
CDR3 DNA: TGTGCCAGCAGCCCTCGACTAGCGGGAGCAAGGGAGCAGTTCTTC

CDR3 length: 13
V gene: TRBV6-1
J gene: TRBJ2-7
clone size: -
D gene: TRBD2
CDR3 protein: CASSVGRDYEQYF
CDR3 DNA: TGTGCCAGCAGTGTGGGGAGGGACTACGAGCAGTACTTC